The rows below give T cell receptor beta chains drawn from one sample of a study of technical replicates of blood from several donors. TCRdb keeps only in-frame clones here, not all; method: immunoSEQ multiplex PCR. This sample has more than 60,000 clones, with 85% to 95% found just once. Input material: T cells isolated from PBMCs. These receptor sequences come from a human donor in good health. Each CDR3 is given with its conserved first and last residue. D genes are given only for firm matches. Rows give clone size only sometimes, using once, few, many, or a class for an expanded clone.

clone size: -
V gene: TRBV7-9
D gene: -
J gene: TRBJ2-7
CDR3 protein: CASSLAAYEQYF
CDR3 DNA: TGTGCCAGCAGCTTAGCGGCTTACGAGCAGTACTTC

clone size: -
V gene: TRBV30
D gene: -
J gene: TRBJ1-6
CDR3 protein: CACGPKHHRVSGSPLHF
CDR3 DNA: TGTGCCTGCGGCCCGAAGCACCACAGGGTCTCGGGTTCACCCCTCCACTTT

clone size: -
V gene: TRBV15
D gene: TRBD1
J gene: TRBJ2-7
CDR3 protein: CATSREPGQGARAQYF
CDR3 DNA: TGTGCCACCAGCAGAGAACCGGGACAGGGGGCTAGGGCGCAGTACTTC

clone size: -
V gene: TRBV6-1
D gene: -
J gene: TRBJ1-2
CDR3 protein: CASRKSDSVWYGYTF
CDR3 DNA: TGTGCCAGCAGGAAATCGGACTCCGTATGGTATGGCTACACCTTC

clone size: -
V gene: TRBV29-1
D gene: -
J gene: TRBJ1-1
CDR3 protein: CSVQTRLKNTEAFF
CDR3 DNA: TGCAGCGTCCAGACACGGTTAAAGAACACTGAAGCTTTCTTT

clone size: -
V gene: TRBV14
D gene: -
J gene: TRBJ2-7
CDR3 protein: CASSRSTWPVEQYF
CDR3 DNA: TGTGCCAGCAGTCGATCGACATGGCCGGTCGAGCAGTACTTC

clone size: -
V gene: TRBV6-5
D gene: TRBD2
J gene: TRBJ2-1
CDR3 protein: CASSYLAGGTYNEQFF
CDR3 DNA: TGTGCCAGCAGTTACCTAGCGGGAGGGACTTACAATGAGCAGTTCTTC

clone size: -
V gene: TRBV10-3
D gene: -
J gene: TRBJ2-2
CDR3 protein: CAIKGTGELFF
CDR3 DNA: TGTGCCATCAAGGGGACCGGGGAGCTGTTTTTT

clone size: -
V gene: TRBV6-6
D gene: -
J gene: TRBJ1-2
CDR3 protein: CASTESAGVHTF
CDR3 DNA: TGTGCCAGCACCGAATCGGCAGGGGTCCACACCTTC

clone size: -
V gene: TRBV18
D gene: TRBD1
J gene: TRBJ2-7
CDR3 protein: CASSRQGTGGSGEQYF
CDR3 DNA: TGTGCCAGCTCTCGTCAGGGGACAGGGGGCTCGGGAGAGCAGTACTTC

clone size: -
V gene: TRBV30
D gene: -
J gene: TRBJ2-5
CDR3 protein: CAWEDYSQETQYF
CDR3 DNA: TGTGCCTGGGAAGACTATTCACAAGAGACCCAGTACTTC

clone size: -
V gene: TRBV7-6
D gene: TRBD2
J gene: TRBJ2-7
CDR3 protein: CASSFGTSGGSSYEQYF
CDR3 DNA: TGTGCCAGCAGCTTCGGGACTAGCGGGGGTAGCTCCTACGAGCAGTACTTC

clone size: once
V gene: TRBV10-3
D gene: TRBD2
J gene: TRBJ2-1
CDR3 protein: CAISHRTSGYNEQFF
CDR3 DNA: TGTGCCATCAGCCACAGGACTAGCGGTTACAATGAGCAGTTCTTC

clone size: -
V gene: TRBV14
D gene: -
J gene: TRBJ1-2
CDR3 protein: CASSQDRDYGYTF
CDR3 DNA: TGTGCCAGCAGCCAAGATCGGGACTATGGCTACACCTTC

clone size: -
V gene: TRBV5-1
D gene: -
J gene: TRBJ2-2
CDR3 protein: CASSYGQQHTGELFF
CDR3 DNA: TGCGCCAGCAGTTACGGACAGCAACACACCGGGGAGCTGTTTTTT

clone size: -
V gene: TRBV5-1
D gene: -
J gene: TRBJ2-7
CDR3 protein: CASSLGFLYEQYF
CDR3 DNA: TGCGCCAGCAGCTTGGGTTTCCTCTACGAGCAGTACTTC